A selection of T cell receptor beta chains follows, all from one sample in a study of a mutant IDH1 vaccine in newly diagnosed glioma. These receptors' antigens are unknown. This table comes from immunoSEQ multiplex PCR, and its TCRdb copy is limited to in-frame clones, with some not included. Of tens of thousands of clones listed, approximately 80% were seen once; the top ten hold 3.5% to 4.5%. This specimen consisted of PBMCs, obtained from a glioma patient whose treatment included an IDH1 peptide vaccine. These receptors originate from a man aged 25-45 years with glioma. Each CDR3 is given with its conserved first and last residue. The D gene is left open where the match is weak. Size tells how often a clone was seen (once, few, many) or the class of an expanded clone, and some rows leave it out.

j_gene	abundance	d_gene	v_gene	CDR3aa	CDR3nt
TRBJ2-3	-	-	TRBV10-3	CAISFRGTESTDTQYF	TGTGCCATCAGTTTCCGAGGAACAGAATCCACAGATACGCAGTATTTT
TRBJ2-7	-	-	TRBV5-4	CASSSKILAWEQYF	TGTGCCAGCAGCTCGAAGATCCTAGCTTGGGAGCAGTACTTC
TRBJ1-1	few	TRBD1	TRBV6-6	CASSYPGTGVGEAFF	TGTGCCAGCAGTTACCCAGGGACAGGGGTTGGTGAAGCTTTCTTT
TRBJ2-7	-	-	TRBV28	CASRDHITQNYEQYF	TGTGCCAGCAGGGATCACATAACCCAGAATTACGAGCAGTACTTC
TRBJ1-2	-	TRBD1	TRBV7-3	CASSTSPTGVYGYTF	TGTGCCAGCAGCACTAGTCCGACAGGGGTCTATGGCTACACCTTC
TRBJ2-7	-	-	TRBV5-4	CASSSGALEQYF	TGTGCCAGCAGCTCCGGCGCCCTCGAGCAGTACTTC
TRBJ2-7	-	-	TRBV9	CASSVGAGDYEQYF	TGTGCCAGCAGCGTAGGAGCGGGCGACTACGAGCAGTACTTC
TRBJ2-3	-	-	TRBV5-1	CASSYTDTDTQYF	TGCGCCAGCAGCTACACGGACACAGATACGCAGTATTTT
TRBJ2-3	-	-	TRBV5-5	CASSLTGLNTQYF	TGTGCCAGCAGCTTGACGGGACTCAATACGCAGTATTTT
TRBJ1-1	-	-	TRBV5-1	CASSLSPSYRAFF	TGCGCCAGCAGCTTGTCACCTTCATACCGGGCTTTCTTT
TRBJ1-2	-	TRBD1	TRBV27	CASSHRDRGPYGYTF	TGTGCCAGCAGTCACCGGGACAGGGGGCCCTATGGCTACACCTTC
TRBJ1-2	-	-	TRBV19	CASSTMRANYGYTF	TGTGCCAGTAGTACAATGCGAGCTAACTATGGCTACACCTTC
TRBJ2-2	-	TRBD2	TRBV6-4	CASSDSTSGTRELFF	TGTGCCAGCAGTGACTCTACTAGCGGGACCCGGGAGCTGTTTTTT
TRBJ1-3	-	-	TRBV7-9	CASREGSSGNTIYF	TGTGCCAGCAGGGAGGGCAGCTCTGGAAACACCATATATTTT